The text below deals with one T cell receptor beta chain. The antigen is unknown. One junction end disagrees with the germline gene, perhaps due to a read error. The V gene's germline CDR1 is LNHNV and CDR2 YYDKDF (reference sequence). The CDR3 loop spans 12 amino acids. Time point noted: week 23, last vaccination. The content of each vaccine dose was 300 ug of mutant IDH1 20-mer peptide, and topical imiquimod accompanied it. Some clones are missing from TCRdb's copy, which holds only in-frame ones; the method was immunoSEQ multiplex PCR. The sample yields approximately 79,000 clones, more than 80% seen once. This sample was taken from a study of a mutant IDH1 vaccine in newly diagnosed glioma.

V is TRBV15 and J is TRBJ2-7; D gene uncertain. The material was PBMCs, obtained from a glioma patient whose treatment included an IDH1 peptide vaccine. The receptor was derived from a woman aged 45-65 years with glioma. The CDR3 DNA follows: TGTGCCACCAGCCGAGATTCCTACGAGCAGTACTTC. This encodes CATSRDSYEQYF.